This section outlines one TCR beta chain sequence together with its context. Other DNA sequences in this specimen translate into the identical CDR3. Germline V gene data show CDR1 as MNHEY and CDR2 as SMNVEV (reference sequence). This CDR3 spans 15 amino acids. Trimming removed 6 bases from V and 4 bases from J, with 19 bases in between. The data originate from a study of cytomegalovirus exposure and HLA in healthy donors. With 60 Vbeta and 13 Jbeta primers, the PCR was carried out. Clones were read by immunoSEQ multiplex PCR, and TCRdb kept only the in-frame ones, dropping some. This table has some 130,000 clones, 70% to 85% appearing once.

The gene calls are TRBV27 and TRBJ2-7; D possibly corresponds to TRBD2 (6 bases). The TCR originated in a female donor in good health and CMV-seronegative. The source material was PBMCs. CDR3: CASRSTGVGRYEQYF. For the CDR3, the DNA is TGTGCCAGCAGATCCACGGGAGTAGGCAGGTACGAGCAGTACTTC.